Sequencing of this T cell receptor beta chain was carried out in a study of blood T cell repertoires in COVID-19 (dated by TCRdb to about 2020). Study-level background: The collaborator samples originated in the United States, Italy and Spain and spanned the acute and convalescent phases of COVID-19. The prospective study material was composed of cDNA or gDNA derived from T cells, B-cell-depleted T cells, or PBMCs. Subjects who had been exposed to COVID-19, were actively infected with it, or had recovered from it provided the deeply sampled blood TCRbeta repertoires that made up the dataset. The repertoires were released in a freely available public database intended as a resource for research on the immune response to SARS-CoV-2. Samples were obtained from the ongoing ImmuneRACE study (first 160 participants) and from approximately 1,200 subjects provided by 6 global collaborators. Sample metadata almost always included a de-identified subject ID, COVID-19 status, age in years and sex. Where HLA class I and class II types were available, the types were taken from metadata supplied by the sample provider, not from assay-based typing.

Samples from volunteer blood donors who had recovered from COVID-19 were contributed by a second Seattle source. Whole blood was collected in K2EDTA tubes by collaborating institutions according to the institutions' own protocols. Collaborator samples were shipped for TCRbeta analysis as frozen whole blood, isolated PBMCs, or DNA extracted from either sample type. The immunoSEQ Assay, a bias-controlled multiplex PCR, was used to amplify TCRbeta CDR3 regions from genomic DNA. As for the authors' bioinformatics: The number of nucleated cells in each sample was estimated from the amplification of reference gene primers within the assay. Sequence reads were collapsed and filtered to measure the absolute abundance of every unique TCRbeta CDR3 rearrangement. For each sample, productive Simpson clonality was calculated as the square root of Simpson's diversity index across productive rearrangements. Not all clones reach the TCRdb copy of this immuneACCESS table, which keeps in-frame sequences only. Checked studies attribute under half of the gap to unresolved V genes and leave the rest unexplained. The DNA was the basis for D and trimming; V, J and clone size are from that table. This sample lists 300,000 to 350,000 clones; around 90% were detected once. Of the sample, roughly 3.4% falls within the top ten clones.

What the research found in general, with its limitations: The quantity of clinical and demographic metadata differed by source and by participant and was supplied without curation.

This clone was recorded once. Its antigen target is currently unknown. Base qualities are missing; no much larger clone stands one base away. Trimming takes 0 bases from V and 5 bases from J, and the germline ends sit 8 bases apart. CDR1 and CDR2 are read off the germline V gene (reference sequence) as GTSNPN and SVGIG. Taken from cysteine to phenylalanine, the CDR3 has 13 residues. The entry retains the CDR3 DNA only, 39 bases that are in frame from base 1. Sequenced: peripheral blood. The sequence joins TRBV30 to TRBJ2-1, with a tentative D gene TRBD2 over 5 matching bases. The sequence derives from a woman aged 18 to 35 who had recovered from COVID-19. The base sequence is TGTGCCTGGAGTGTAGACTACGACAATGAGCAGTTCTTC. It translates as CAWSVDYDNEQFF.